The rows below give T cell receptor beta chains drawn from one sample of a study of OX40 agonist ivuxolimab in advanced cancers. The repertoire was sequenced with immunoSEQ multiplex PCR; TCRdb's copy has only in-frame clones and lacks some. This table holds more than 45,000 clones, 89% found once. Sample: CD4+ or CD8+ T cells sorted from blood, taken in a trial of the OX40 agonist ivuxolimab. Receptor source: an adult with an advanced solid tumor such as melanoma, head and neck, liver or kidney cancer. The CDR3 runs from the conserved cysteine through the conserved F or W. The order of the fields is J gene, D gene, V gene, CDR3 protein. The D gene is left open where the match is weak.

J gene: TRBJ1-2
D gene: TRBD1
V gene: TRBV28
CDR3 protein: CASGSGGPYYNYGYTF

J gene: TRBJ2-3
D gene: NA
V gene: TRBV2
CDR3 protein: CASRYEGLRTDTQYF

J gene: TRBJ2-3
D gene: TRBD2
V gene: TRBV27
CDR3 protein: CASSLLSSGGGADTQYF

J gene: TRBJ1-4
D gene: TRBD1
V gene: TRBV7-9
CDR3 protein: CASSRGQAVNEKLFF

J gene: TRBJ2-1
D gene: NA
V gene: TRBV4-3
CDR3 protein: CASSRTLSSYNEQFF

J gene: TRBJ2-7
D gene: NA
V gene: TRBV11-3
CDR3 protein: CASSLDHDPRGEQYF

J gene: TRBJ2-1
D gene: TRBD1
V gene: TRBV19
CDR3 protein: CASSVGTGVTYNEQFF

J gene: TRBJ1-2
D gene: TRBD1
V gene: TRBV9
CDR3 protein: CASSGSGTGDYGYTF

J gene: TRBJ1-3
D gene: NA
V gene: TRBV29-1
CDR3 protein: CSVLRRENTIYF

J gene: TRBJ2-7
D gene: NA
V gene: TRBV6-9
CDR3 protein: CASTIAVPNEQYF

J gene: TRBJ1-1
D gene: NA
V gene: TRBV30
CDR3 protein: CAWSQSGMGAEAFF

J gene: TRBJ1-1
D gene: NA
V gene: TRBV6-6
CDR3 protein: CASSYGGGTEAFF

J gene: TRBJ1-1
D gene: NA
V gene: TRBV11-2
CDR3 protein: CASSLFGGDRNEAFF

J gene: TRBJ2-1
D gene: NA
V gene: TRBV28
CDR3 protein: CASSPSKGGGVYNEQFF

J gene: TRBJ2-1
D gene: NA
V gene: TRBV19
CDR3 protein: CASSIEGNEQFF

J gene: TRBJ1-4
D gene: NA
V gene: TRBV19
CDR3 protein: CASSIDPPGTNEKLFF

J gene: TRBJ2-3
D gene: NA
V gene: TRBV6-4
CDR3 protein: CASSATTTDTQYF

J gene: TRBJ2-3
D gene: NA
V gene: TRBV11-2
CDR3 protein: CASSWGDTQYF

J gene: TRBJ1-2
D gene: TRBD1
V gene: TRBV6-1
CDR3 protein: CASSEFGQGANYGYTF

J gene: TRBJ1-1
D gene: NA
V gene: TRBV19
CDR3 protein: CASSIRSDLNTEAFF

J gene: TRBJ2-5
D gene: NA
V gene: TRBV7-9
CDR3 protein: CASSLKRGGRETQYF

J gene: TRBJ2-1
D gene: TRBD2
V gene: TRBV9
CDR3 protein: CASSVSGSRNEQFF

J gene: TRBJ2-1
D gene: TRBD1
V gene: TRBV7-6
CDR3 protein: CASSFEQGADEQFF

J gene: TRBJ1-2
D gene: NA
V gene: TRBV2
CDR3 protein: CASQWVHGYTF

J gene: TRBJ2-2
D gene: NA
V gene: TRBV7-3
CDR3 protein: CASSLNGPANTGELFF

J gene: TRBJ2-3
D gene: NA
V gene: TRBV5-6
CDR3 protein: CASSFGTPQDTQYF

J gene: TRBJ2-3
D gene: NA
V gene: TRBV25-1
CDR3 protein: CASSLLGTQYF

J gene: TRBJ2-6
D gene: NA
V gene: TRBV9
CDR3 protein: CASSTEGSGANVLTF

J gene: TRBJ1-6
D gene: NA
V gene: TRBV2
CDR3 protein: CASSRSRNSPLHF

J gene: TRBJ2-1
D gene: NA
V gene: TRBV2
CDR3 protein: CASTSSKATIYNEQFF

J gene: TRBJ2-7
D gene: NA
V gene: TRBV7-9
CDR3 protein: CASSPLLIGARWEQYF

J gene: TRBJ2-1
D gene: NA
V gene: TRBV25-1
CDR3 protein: CASSSNLGHYYNEQFF

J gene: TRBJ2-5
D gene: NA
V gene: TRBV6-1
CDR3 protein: CASSESWGAETQYF

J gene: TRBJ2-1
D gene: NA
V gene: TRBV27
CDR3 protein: CASPETVQGRENEQFF

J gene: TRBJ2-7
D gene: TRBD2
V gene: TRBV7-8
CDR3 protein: CASGGLAGAYEQYF

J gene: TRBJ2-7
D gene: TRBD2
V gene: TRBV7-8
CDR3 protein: CASSVGTSYEQYF

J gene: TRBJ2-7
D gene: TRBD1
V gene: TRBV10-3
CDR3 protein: CAISAGGYEQYF

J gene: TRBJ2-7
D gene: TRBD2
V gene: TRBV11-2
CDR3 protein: CASSLGTSGGNEQYF

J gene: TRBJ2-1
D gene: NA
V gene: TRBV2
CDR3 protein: CASDKAVSYNEQFF

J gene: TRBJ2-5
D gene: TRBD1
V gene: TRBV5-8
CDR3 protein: CASSPDRGTETQYF

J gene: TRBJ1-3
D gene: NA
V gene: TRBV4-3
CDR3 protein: CASSQDPGGGNTIYF

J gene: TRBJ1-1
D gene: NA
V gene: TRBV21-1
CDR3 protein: CASSPGGGTEAFF